This T cell receptor beta chain originates from a study of control samples from healthy donors and cancer patients. The protocol was immunoSEQ multiplex PCR, while the TCRdb copy is restricted to in-frame clones and leaves out a portion. Seen here are 260,000 or so clones, roughly four fifths observed once, and the top ten hold roughly 13%. V lost 3 bases to trimming and J lost 1 base; unmatched junction nucleotides: 11. The CDR3 is made up of 18 amino acids. CDR1 and CDR2 from the germline V gene are KGHDR and SFDVKD. This clonotype was obtained from a woman in her sixties or seventies with lung cancer. The specimen sequenced was PBMCs. The chain links TRBV24-1 to TRBJ1-1, with TRBD1 matching over 9 bases. The DNA of the CDR3 is TGTGCCACCAGTGATGTACCGAGGGACAGGGATTGGAACACTGAAGCTTTCTTT. This translates into CATSDVPRDRDWNTEAFF.